The 4 T cell receptor beta chains below all came from one sample that was sequenced in a study of post-analysis software for immune sequencing data. cDNA libraries of TCR beta carried unique molecular identifiers. TCRdb fed the PCR reads into MiXCR, producing one record per CDR3 protein. The repertoire has about 200,000 distinct CDR3 sequences, approximately 29% of them found once; the top ten carry 3% to 3.5%. No antigen is known for these receptors. The study, taken as a whole, reports: Five or six TRBV segments appeared more often in patients than in controls, and TRBV5-6, TRBV5-1 and TRBV20-1 were among these.

Material: blood. The receptors come from a girl aged 2 to 17 with multiple sclerosis.

This clonotype was recorded many times. The chain uses TRBV5-6 and TRBJ1-6, with TRBD1 matching over 8 bases. V shed 6 bases, J shed 7 bases, and the junction held 9 bases outside the gene matches. The CDR3 sequence is 15 residues long. The V gene's germline CDR1 is SGHDT and CDR2 YYEEEE. CDR3 coding DNA: TGTGCCAGCACCCTAGGACAGGGCGCGAATTCACCCCTCCACTTT. The encoded protein is CASTLGQGANSPLHF.

This clonotype was counted at least ten times. The genes are TRBV15 and TRBJ2-1; tentatively, D is TRBD2 (6 bases). CDR3 length equals 15 residues. CDR1 and CDR2 (germline): LNHNV, YYDKDF (reference sequence). Trimming shortened V by 0 bases and J by 4 bases, and 10 bases separated the two germline ends. Here the CDR3 reads CATSRDQRAYNEQFF. Written as DNA, the CDR3 is TGTGCCACCAGCAGAGACCAGCGGGCTTACAATGAGCAGTTCTTC.

This clonotype occurred many times. The chain uses TRBV27 and TRBJ2-7; TRBD2 is a possible D gene (5 bases). CDR3 length: 17 residues. V lost 5 bases and J lost 3, with 23 bases in between. Per germline, CDR1 MNHEY and CDR2 SMNVEV (reference sequence). CDR3 sequence (DNA): TGTGCCAGCAGTCTTGGATTTACTAGGAAGTCTCTCTACGAGCAGTACTTC. This encodes CASSLGFTRKSLYEQYF.

This clonotype was detected a few times. This chain uses TRBV7-9 with TRBJ2-1; a weak D match, TRBD1 (6 bases). Germline CDR1 SEHNR, CDR2 FQNEAQ (reference sequence). Trimming took 5 bases from V and 7 from J, leaving 18 bases between them. The CDR3 consists of 15 residues. CDR3 region: CASSEGGPRGNEQFF. CDR3 sequence (DNA): TGTGCCAGCAGCGAAGGGGGACCGAGGGGGAATGAGCAGTTCTTC. Combining the CDR3 with reference TRBV7-9 and TRBJ2-1 gives the whole variable domain DTGVSQNPRHKITKRGQNVTFRCDPISEHNRLYWYRQTLGQGPEFLTYFQNEAQLEKSRLLSDRFSAERPKGSFSTLEIQRTEQGDSAMYLCASSEGGPRGNEQFFGPGTRLTVL.